The present TCR beta chain was sequenced within a study of T cells in Graves' hyperthyroidism and ophthalmopathy. Using RNA transcripts as the source, TCR beta CDR3 regions were amplified. TCR CDR3 underwent first-round RT-PCR with the HTBI primer set. Each CDR3 protein is one row after TCRdb ran MiXCR on the multiplex PCR reads. The data contain fewer than 450,000 distinct CDR3 sequences, 17% of them singletons. This clonotype was detected many times. Its antigen is still unknown. Study-wide results and caveats: Most thyroid clonotypes expanded above 0.001 appeared in blood too.

Sequencing used blood. This receptor was identified in a woman in her twenties or thirties with Graves' hyperthyroidism that later progressed to Graves' ophthalmopathy.

The CDR3 DNA reads TGTGCCAGCCGCACGACAGGGGTCGGGTCCTATAATTCACCCCTCCACTTT. Protein: CASRTTGVGSYNSPLHF. The genes are TRBV27 and TRBJ1-6; 8 bases line up with TRBD1. CDR3 size: 17 residues. V lost 8 bases, J lost 1 base, and 10 bases stayed unmatched. The germline CDR1 and CDR2 sequences are MNHEY and SMNVEV (reference sequence).